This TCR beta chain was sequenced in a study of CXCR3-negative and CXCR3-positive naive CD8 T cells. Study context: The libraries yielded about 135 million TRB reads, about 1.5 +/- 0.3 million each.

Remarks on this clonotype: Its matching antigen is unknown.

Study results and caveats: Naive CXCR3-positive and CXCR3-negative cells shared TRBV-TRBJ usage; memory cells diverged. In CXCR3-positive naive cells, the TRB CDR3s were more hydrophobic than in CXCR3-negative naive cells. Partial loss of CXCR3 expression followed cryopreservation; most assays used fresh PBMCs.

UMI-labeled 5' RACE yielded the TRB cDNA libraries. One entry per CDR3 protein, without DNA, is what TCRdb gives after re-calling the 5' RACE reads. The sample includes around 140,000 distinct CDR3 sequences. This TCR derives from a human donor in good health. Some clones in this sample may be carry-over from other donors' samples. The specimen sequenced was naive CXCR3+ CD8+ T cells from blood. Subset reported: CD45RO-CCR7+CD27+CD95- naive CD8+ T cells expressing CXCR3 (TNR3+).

The CDR3 loop reads CASSSGDRGVDEQFF. The J gene is TRBJ2-1, the V gene TRBV5-1; TCRdb calls TRBD1, which cannot be checked without DNA. Looked up from germline, CDR1 is SGHRS and CDR2 is YFSETQ. The CDR3 spans 15 residues. Full variable domain (remainder filled in from reference TRBV5-1 and TRBJ2-1): KAGVTQTPRYLIKTRGQQVTLSCSPISGHRSVSWYQQTPGQGLQFLFEYFSETQRNKGNFPGRFSGRQFSNSRSEMNVSTLELGDSALYLCASSSGDRGVDEQFFGPGTRLTVL.